This T cell receptor beta chain was recovered during a study of response to subunit inactivated influenza vaccine. General study results and limits: Authors suggested each seasonal influenza vaccination recruits few new T cells.

A few counts support this clonotype. Its antigen is still unknown. Each CDR3 protein is one row after TCRdb ran MiXCR on the RT-PCR reads. Among 860,000 or so distinct CDR3 sequences listed, over 20% were seen once. The CDR3 is 15 residues long. The starting material was PBMCs from blood, obtained roughly 5 days after vaccination. This clonotype was sampled from a man aged 50 to 60 who received an inactivated influenza vaccine. The gene calls are TRBV21-1 and TRBJ2-5; the table assigns TRBD2, which was not confirmed against the DNA. TRBV21-1 is flagged as a pseudogene. The CDR3 DNA sequence: TGTGCCAGCAGCAGACTAGCGGGGAAACAAGAGACCCAGTACTTC. It yields the protein CASSRLAGKQETQYF.